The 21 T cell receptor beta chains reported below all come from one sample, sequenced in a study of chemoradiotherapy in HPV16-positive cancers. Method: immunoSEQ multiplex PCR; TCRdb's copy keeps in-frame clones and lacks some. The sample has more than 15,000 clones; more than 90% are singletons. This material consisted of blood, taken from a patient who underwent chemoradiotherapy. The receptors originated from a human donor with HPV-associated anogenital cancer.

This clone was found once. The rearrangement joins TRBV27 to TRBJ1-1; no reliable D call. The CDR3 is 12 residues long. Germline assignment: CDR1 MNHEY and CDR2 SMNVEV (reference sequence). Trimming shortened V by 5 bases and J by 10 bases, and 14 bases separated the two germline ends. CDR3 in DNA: TGTGCCAGCAGTGCCTCCGGCGGTCGAGCTTTCTTT. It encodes CASSASGGRAFF.

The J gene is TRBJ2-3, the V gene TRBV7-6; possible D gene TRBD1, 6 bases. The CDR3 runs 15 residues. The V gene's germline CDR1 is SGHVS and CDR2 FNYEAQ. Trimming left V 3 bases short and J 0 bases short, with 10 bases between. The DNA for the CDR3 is TGTGCCAGCAGCTTGAAGACAGGAAGCACAGATACGCAGTATTTT. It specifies CASSLKTGSTDTQYF.

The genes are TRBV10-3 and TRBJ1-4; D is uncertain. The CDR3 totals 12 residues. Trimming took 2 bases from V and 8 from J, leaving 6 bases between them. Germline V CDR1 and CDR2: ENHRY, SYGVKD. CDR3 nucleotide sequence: TGTGCCATCAGTGAGGAGGGAGAAAAACTGTTTTTT. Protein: CAISEEGEKLFF.

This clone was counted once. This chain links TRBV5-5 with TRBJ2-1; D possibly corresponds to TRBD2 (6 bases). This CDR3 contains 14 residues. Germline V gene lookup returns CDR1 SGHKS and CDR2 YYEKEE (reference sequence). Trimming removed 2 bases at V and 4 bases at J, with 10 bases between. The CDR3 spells CASSLTSTYNEQFF. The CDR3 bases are TGTGCCAGCAGCTTAACTAGCACATACAATGAGCAGTTCTTC. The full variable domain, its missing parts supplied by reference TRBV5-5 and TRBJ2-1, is DAGVTQSPTHLIKTRGQQVTLRCSPISGHKSVSWYQQVLGQGPQFIFQYYEKEERGRGNFPDRFSARQFPNYSSELNVNALLLGDSALYLCASSLTSTYNEQFFGPGTRLTVL.

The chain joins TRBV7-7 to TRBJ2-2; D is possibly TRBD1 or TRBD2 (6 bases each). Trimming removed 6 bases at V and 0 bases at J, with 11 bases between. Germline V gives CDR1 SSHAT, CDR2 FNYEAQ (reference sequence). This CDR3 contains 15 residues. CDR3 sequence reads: CASRKGGPNTGELFF. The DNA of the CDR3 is TGTGCCAGCAGAAAAGGGGGGCCGAACACCGGGGAGCTGTTTTTT.

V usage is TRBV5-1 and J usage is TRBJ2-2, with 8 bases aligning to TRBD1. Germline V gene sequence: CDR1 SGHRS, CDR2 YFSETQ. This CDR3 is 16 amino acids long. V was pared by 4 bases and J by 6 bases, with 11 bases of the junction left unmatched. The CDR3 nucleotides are TGCGCCAGCAGCCCAACCGGACAGGGTCGCGCCGGGGAGCTGTTTTTT. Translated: CASSPTGQGRAGELFF.

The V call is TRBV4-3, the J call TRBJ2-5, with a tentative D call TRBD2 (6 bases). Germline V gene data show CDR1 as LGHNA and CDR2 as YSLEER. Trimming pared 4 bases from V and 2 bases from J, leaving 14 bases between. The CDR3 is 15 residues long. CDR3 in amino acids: CASSRRLVGQETQYF. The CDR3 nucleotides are TGCGCCAGCAGCCGGAGACTAGTTGGACAAGAGACCCAGTACTTC.

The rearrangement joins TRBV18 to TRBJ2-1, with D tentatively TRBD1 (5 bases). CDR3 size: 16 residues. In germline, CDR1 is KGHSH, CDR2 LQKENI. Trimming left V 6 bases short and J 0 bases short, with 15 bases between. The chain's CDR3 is CASSPIRESSYNEQFF. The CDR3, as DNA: TGTGCCAGCTCGCCTATCAGGGAAAGCTCCTACAATGAGCAGTTCTTC.

The CDR3 is CASSLRGITYEQYF. Here the CDR3 DNA reads TGTGCCAGCAGCTTGCGAGGGATCACCTACGAGCAGTACTTC. The chain uses TRBV5-6 and TRBJ2-7; tentatively, D is TRBD2 (5 bases). The V end was cut by 1 base, the J end by 2 bases, with 10 bases between. The CDR3 has 14 amino acids. CDR1 and CDR2 (germline): SGHDT, YYEEEE.

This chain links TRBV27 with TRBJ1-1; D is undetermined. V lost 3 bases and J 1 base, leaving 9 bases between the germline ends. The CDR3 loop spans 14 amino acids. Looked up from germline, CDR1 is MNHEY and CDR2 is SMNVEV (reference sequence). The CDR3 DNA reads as TGTGCCAGCAGTTTCGCGGGTTGGAACACTGAAGCTTTCTTT. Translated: CASSFAGWNTEAFF.

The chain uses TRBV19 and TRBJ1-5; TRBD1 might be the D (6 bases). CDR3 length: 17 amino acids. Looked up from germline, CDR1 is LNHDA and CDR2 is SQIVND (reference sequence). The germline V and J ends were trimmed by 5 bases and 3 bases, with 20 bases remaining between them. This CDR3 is CASSPIGAGQNNQPQHF. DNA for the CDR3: TGTGCCAGTAGTCCGATAGGGGCCGGACAGAACAATCAGCCCCAGCATTTT.

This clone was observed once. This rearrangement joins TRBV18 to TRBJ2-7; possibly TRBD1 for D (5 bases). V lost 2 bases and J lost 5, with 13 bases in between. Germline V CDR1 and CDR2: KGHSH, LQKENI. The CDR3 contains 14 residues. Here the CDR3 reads CASSPGSGFHEQYF. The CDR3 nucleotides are TGTGCCAGCTCACCAGGTTCAGGGTTCCACGAGCAGTACTTC.

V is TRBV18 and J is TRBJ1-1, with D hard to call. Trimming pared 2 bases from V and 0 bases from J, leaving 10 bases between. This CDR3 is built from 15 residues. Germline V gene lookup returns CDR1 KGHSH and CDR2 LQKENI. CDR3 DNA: TGTGCCAGCTCACCAGCAAGGGAAGTGAACACTGAAGCTTTCTTT. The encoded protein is CASSPAREVNTEAFF.

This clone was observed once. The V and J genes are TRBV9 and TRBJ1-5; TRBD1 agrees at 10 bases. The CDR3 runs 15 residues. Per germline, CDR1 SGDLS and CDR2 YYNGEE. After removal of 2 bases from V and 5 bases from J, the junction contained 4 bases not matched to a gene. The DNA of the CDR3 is TGTGCCAGCAGCGTTGGGACAGGGGATGATCAGCCCCAGCATTTT. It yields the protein CASSVGTGDDQPQHF.

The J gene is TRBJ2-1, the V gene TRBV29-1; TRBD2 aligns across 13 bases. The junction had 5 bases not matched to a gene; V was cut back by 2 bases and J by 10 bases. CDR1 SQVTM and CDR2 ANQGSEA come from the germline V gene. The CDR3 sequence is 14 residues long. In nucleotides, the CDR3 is TGCAGCGTTGAACGACTAGCGGGGGGCCTGGAGCAGTTCTTC. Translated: CSVERLAGGLEQFF.

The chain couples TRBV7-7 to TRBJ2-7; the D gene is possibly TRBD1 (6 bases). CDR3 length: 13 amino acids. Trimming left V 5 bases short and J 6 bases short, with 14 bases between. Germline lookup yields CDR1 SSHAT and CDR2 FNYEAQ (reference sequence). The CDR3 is CASSLDRRREQYF. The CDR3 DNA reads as TGTGCCAGCAGCCTGGACAGAAGGCGCGAGCAGTACTTC. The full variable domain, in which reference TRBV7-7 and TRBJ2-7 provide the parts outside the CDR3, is GAGVSQSPRYKVTKRGQDVTLRCDPISSHATLYWYQQALGQGPEFLTYFNYEAQPDKSGLPSDRFSAERPEGSISTLTIQRTEQRDSAMYRCASSLDRRREQYFGPGTRLTVT.

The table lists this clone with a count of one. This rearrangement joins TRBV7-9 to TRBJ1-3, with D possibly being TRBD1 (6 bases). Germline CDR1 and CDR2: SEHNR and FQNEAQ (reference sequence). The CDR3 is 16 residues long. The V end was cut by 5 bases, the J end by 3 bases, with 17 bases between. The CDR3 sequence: CASSPGATGSGNTIYF. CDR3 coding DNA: TGTGCCAGCAGCCCGGGGGCAACAGGGAGTGGAAACACCATATATTTT.

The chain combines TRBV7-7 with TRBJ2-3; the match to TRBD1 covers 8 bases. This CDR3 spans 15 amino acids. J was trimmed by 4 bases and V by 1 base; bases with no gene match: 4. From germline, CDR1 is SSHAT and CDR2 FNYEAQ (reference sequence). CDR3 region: CASSLGQGTSDTQYF. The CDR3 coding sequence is TGTGCCAGCAGCTTAGGACAGGGGACTTCAGATACGCAGTATTTT. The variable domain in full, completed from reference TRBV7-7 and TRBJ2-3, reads GAGVSQSPRYKVTKRGQDVTLRCDPISSHATLYWYQQALGQGPEFLTYFNYEAQPDKSGLPSDRFSAERPEGSISTLTIQRTEQRDSAMYRCASSLGQGTSDTQYFGPGTRLTVL.

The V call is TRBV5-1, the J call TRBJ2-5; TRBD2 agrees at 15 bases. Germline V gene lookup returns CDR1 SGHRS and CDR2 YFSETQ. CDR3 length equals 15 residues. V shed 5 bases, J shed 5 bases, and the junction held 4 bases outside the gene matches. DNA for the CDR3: TGCGCCAGCAGAGCCGGGACTAGCGGGGGGGAGACCCAGTACTTC. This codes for CASRAGTSGGETQYF.

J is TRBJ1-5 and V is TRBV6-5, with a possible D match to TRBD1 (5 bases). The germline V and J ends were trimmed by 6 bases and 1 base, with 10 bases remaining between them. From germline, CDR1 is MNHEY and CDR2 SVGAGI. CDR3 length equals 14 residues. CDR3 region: CASRTGNSNQPQHF. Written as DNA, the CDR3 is TGTGCCAGCAGAACAGGAAACAGCAATCAGCCCCAGCATTTT.

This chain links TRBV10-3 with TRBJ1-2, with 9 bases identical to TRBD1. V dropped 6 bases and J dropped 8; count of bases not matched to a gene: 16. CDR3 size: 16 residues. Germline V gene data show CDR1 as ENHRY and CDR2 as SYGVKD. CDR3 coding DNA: TGTGCCATCAGCCCGCAAATTGAGGGACAGGGAGGAGGCTACACCTTC. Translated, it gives CAISPQIEGQGGGYTF.